These T cell receptor beta chains were read from a single sample in a study of T cell responses to AZD1222 COVID-19 vaccine. The assay was immunoSEQ multiplex PCR, and TCRdb's table has in-frame clones only and misses some. The sample records over 100,000 clones, 90% being singletons. This sample comprised peripheral blood, obtained on day 0 of AZD1222 vaccination. These receptors were collected from an adult in good health. Each CDR3 is given with its conserved first and last residue.

v_gene: TRBV29-1; CDR3aa: CSVEAGGGQPQHF
v_gene: TRBV6-5; CDR3aa: CASSNLRGFEQYF
v_gene: TRBV12-3/TRBV12-4; CDR3aa: CASRPGENTEAFF
v_gene: TRBV7-3; CDR3aa: CASSFTSGPYEQYF
v_gene: TRBV27; CDR3aa: CASSLGQGPNQPQHF
v_gene: TRBV28; CDR3aa: CASSPPVGGISGGYTF
v_gene: TRBV2; CDR3aa: CASGKTGGDTEAFF
v_gene: TRBV9; CDR3aa: CASTLGRGRQETQYF
v_gene: TRBV4-3; CDR3aa: CASSQGNRGEETQYF
v_gene: TRBV28; CDR3aa: CACSGDNEQFF
v_gene: TRBV2; CDR3aa: CASNLDRAGNTIYF
v_gene: TRBV4-3; CDR3aa: CASSQEGRGYNEQFF
v_gene: TRBV30; CDR3aa: CAWRRQGGETQYF
v_gene: TRBV12-3/TRBV12-4; CDR3aa: CASSTGGRTEAFF
v_gene: TRBV30; CDR3aa: CAWSLDSNSPLHF
v_gene: TRBV5-1; CDR3aa: CASSQTGPQNTQYF
v_gene: TRBV20-1; CDR3aa: CSASNRGGTDTQYF
v_gene: TRBV6-5; CDR3aa: CASAPGSNGETQYF
v_gene: TRBV6-5; CDR3aa: CAIKWGAGDTEAFF
v_gene: TRBV7-3; CDR3aa: CASSLSPSSTDTQYF
v_gene: TRBV28; CDR3aa: CASSLLQGAILHGYTF
v_gene: TRBV6-2/TRBV6-3; CDR3aa: CASSYPGPGGDGYTF
v_gene: TRBV4-3; CDR3aa: CASSQRTGHEQYF
v_gene: TRBV7-8; CDR3aa: CASSLVPSTDTQYF
v_gene: TRBV5-1; CDR3aa: CASGEPGGADTQYF
v_gene: TRBV27; CDR3aa: CASSLSSANNEKLFF
v_gene: TRBV25-1; CDR3aa: CASSGREETGELFF
v_gene: TRBV2; CDR3aa: CASSEEVVSSDTQYF
v_gene: TRBV6-5; CDR3aa: CASRRRYGYTF
v_gene: TRBV28; CDR3aa: CASSSPGLGYNEQFF
v_gene: TRBV11-2; CDR3aa: CASSNRQGLGQPQHF
v_gene: TRBV6-5; CDR3aa: CASTVQGVDGYTF
v_gene: TRBV13; CDR3aa: CASSLKFDPRSTQHF
v_gene: TRBV6-2/TRBV6-3; CDR3aa: CASSLGPEGDEQYF
v_gene: TRBV9; CDR3aa: CASSVQGAGYGYTF
v_gene: TRBV5-5; CDR3aa: CASSLSGGMNTEAFF
v_gene: TRBV7-3; CDR3aa: CASRSHREWVGYTF
v_gene: TRBV19; CDR3aa: CASSFEGRNEQFF
v_gene: TRBV4-3; CDR3aa: CASSQERTGLNTEAFF
v_gene: TRBV7-2; CDR3aa: CASSLAGGVPDTQYF
v_gene: TRBV5-1; CDR3aa: CASSLLGATEAFF
v_gene: TRBV10-3; CDR3aa: CAISDAPGQGASRFF
v_gene: TRBV12-3/TRBV12-4; CDR3aa: CASILEGYQPQHF
v_gene: TRBV19; CDR3aa: CASTLGGSGQLPGGKLFF
v_gene: TRBV4-2; CDR3aa: CASSHTGGNQPQHF
v_gene: TRBV30; CDR3aa: CAWSVRENTEAFF
v_gene: TRBV4-1; CDR3aa: CASSPLGLRNQPQHF
v_gene: TRBV5-1; CDR3aa: CASSRPEGAYEQYF
v_gene: TRBV6-5; CDR3aa: CASSYGQASTDTQYF
v_gene: TRBV7-2; CDR3aa: CASSPPISYGYTF
v_gene: TRBV28; CDR3aa: CASSVTSGVYEQYF
v_gene: TRBV28; CDR3aa: CASLAGGNNGELFF
v_gene: TRBV6-5; CDR3aa: CASSSRGVVEQYF
v_gene: TRBV2; CDR3aa: CASSEPNQPQHF
v_gene: TRBV7-9; CDR3aa: CASRDGQLYQETQYF
v_gene: TRBV11-2; CDR3aa: CASSTGVPGPGDGYTF
v_gene: TRBV29-1; CDR3aa: CSVVVHSGGYEQYF